A single sample is the source of the 12 T cell receptor beta chains below, sequenced in a study of cytomegalovirus exposure and HLA in healthy donors. The PCR ran on 60 Vbeta and 13 Jbeta primers. TCRdb keeps only in-frame clones here, not all; method: immunoSEQ multiplex PCR. The sample includes some 50,000 clones, approximately 70% of them seen just once. The source material was PBMCs. These receptors were taken from a woman aged 45-65 years in good health and CMV-seropositive.

In the case of this clone: A much larger clone lies one base from this, so it may be a read error. The rearrangement uses TRBV7-9 and TRBJ2-1; 7 positions agree with TRBD1. The germline V gene encodes CDR1 SEHNR and CDR2 FQNEAQ (reference sequence). V was clipped by 3 bases and J by 2 bases; unmatched bases: 7. This CDR3 spans 16 amino acids. This CDR3 is CASSLASRGTYNEQFF. As DNA, the CDR3 is TGTGCCAGCAGCTTGGCTAGCAGGGGGACCTACAATGAGCAGTTCTTC. Supplemented by reference TRBV7-9 and TRBJ2-1, the full variable domain reads DTGVSQNPRHKITKRGQNVTFRCDPISEHNRLYWYRQTLGQGPEFLTYFQNEAQLEKSRLLSDRFSAERPKGSFSTLEIQRTEQGDSAMYLCASSLASRGTYNEQFFGPGTRLTVL.

The CDR3 DNA reads TGTGCCAGCAGTTACAAGGGGTTCGGCTATGGCTACACCTTC. It yields the protein CASSYKGFGYGYTF. V gene TRBV6-5 combines with J gene TRBJ1-2; possibly TRBD1 for D (5 bases). There are 14 residues in the CDR3. The ends were cut back, 2 bases at V and 4 bases at J, with 11 bases in the middle. Germline CDR1 is MNHEY and CDR2 is SVGAGI.

This chain links TRBV4-1 with TRBJ2-7, with unresolved D. Germline-derived CDR1 and CDR2 are MGHRA and YSYEKL. The V and J ends lost 0 bases and 5 bases respectively, with 2 bases between them. This CDR3 is 11 amino acids long. The CDR3 reads CASSQDNEQYF. In nucleotides, the CDR3 is TGCGCCAGCAGCCAAGATAACGAGCAGTACTTC.

J is TRBJ2-2 and V is TRBV29-1; possible D gene TRBD1, 5 bases. Germline CDR1 and CDR2: SQVTM and ANQGSEA. The CDR3 runs 14 residues. Trimming shortened V by 6 bases and J by 1 base, and 12 bases separated the two germline ends. The chain's CDR3 is CSVGDRMNTGELFF. In nucleotides, the CDR3 is TGCAGCGTAGGGGATCGGATGAACACCGGGGAGCTGTTTTTT.

Here the CDR3 reads CASSLMTAYNEQFF. CDR3 nucleotide sequence: TGCGCCAGCAGCTTGATGACAGCCTACAATGAGCAGTTCTTC. The gene calls are TRBV5-1 and TRBJ2-1; TRBD1 is a possible D gene (5 bases). V was cut by 1 base and J by 2 bases, with 7 bases left in between. Germline CDR1 reads SGHRS; CDR2 reads YFSETQ. This CDR3 spans 14 amino acids.

The genes are TRBV7-9 and TRBJ1-6; D possibly corresponds to TRBD1 (5 bases). V lost 1 base and J 11 bases, leaving 12 bases between the germline ends. CDR1 and CDR2 from the germline V gene are SEHNR and FQNEAQ (reference sequence). The CDR3 covers 14 residues. The CDR3 coding sequence is TGTGCCAGCAGCTTAGGGGGTGCAGGGACACCCCTCCACTTT. Translating it yields CASSLGGAGTPLHF.

V gene TRBV6-5 combines with J gene TRBJ1-4; D not resolved. The V end was cut by 6 bases, the J end by 0 bases, with 8 bases between. Germline lookup yields CDR1 MNHEY and CDR2 SVGAGI. The CDR3 covers 14 residues. The CDR3 reads CASRYTATNEKLFF. CDR3 DNA sequence: TGTGCCAGCAGATATACGGCAACTAATGAAAAACTGTTTTTT.

As DNA, the CDR3 is TGTGCCAGCGAAACTACAAGGGGCGAGCAGTACTTC. Translated: CASETTRGEQYF. This chain links TRBV28 with TRBJ2-7; weak D call: TRBD1 (5 bases). This CDR3 has 12 amino acids. V was pared by 8 bases and J by 6 bases, with 14 bases between. Per germline, CDR1 MDHEN and CDR2 SYDVKM.

This chain connects TRBV27 to TRBJ2-1, with D tentatively TRBD1 (5 bases). The CDR3 has 14 amino acids. Germline lookup yields CDR1 MNHEY and CDR2 SMNVEV (reference sequence). V was trimmed by 5 bases and J by 6 bases, leaving 14 bases between them. The CDR3 nucleotides read TGTGCCAGCAGTCCTACAGGATGGTTCAATGAGCAGTTCTTC. Amino acid sequence: CASSPTGWFNEQFF.

This chain joins TRBV5-5 and TRBJ2-5, with no clear D. The CDR3 length is 15 residues. Trimming took off 4 bases at V and 2 bases at J, with 15 bases between the two ends. CDR1 and CDR2 from the germline V gene are SGHKS and YYEKEE (reference sequence). CDR3 bases: TGTGCCAGCAGCCTAAGACTCCCGCCTCAAGAGACCCAGTACTTC. It yields the protein CASSLRLPPQETQYF.

This clone has just a few counts. The chain couples TRBV27 to TRBJ2-7, with D possibly matching TRBD1 (6 bases). The CDR3 runs to 13 residues. The V gene lost 4 bases and the J gene lost 5 bases, with 12 bases spanning the gap. The germline gives CDR1 MNHEY, CDR2 SMNVEV (reference sequence). Here the CDR3 DNA reads TGTGCCAGCAGTTACACAGGGTTCCACGAGCAGTACTTC. This sequence encodes CASSYTGFHEQYF.

This clone showed up just a few times. The V call is TRBV15, the J call TRBJ2-7; 9 nucleotides line up with TRBD2. V gave up 1 base and J gave up 2 bases; unmatched junction bases: 3. Germline V gene data show CDR1 as LNHNV and CDR2 as YYDKDF (reference sequence). CDR3 length equals 15 residues. The CDR3 spells CATSRAGTSTYEQYF. In nucleotides, the CDR3 is TGTGCCACCAGCAGAGCAGGGACTAGCACCTACGAGCAGTACTTC. The variable domain in full, completed from reference TRBV15 and TRBJ2-7, reads DAMVIQNPRYQVTQFGKPVTLSCSQTLNHNVMYWYQQKSSQAPKLLFHYYDKDFNNEADTPDNFQSRRPNTSFCFLDIRSPGLGDTAMYLCATSRAGTSTYEQYFGPGTRLTVT.